Below are 3 T cell receptor beta chains sequenced from a single sample in a study of cytomegalovirus exposure and HLA in healthy donors. 60 Vbeta and 13 Jbeta primers were used in PCR. Sequencing used immunoSEQ multiplex PCR; TCRdb keeps in-frame clones, though not all of them. The sample lists roughly 110,000 clones, around three quarters occurring once. The material sequenced was PBMCs. The receptors stem from a woman aged 45-59 years in good health and CMV-seropositive.

V gene TRBV12-5 combines with J gene TRBJ1-1, with D perhaps matching TRBD1 (6 bases). Trimming left V 0 bases short and J 0 bases short, with 14 bases between. CDR1 and CDR2 from the germline V gene are LGHNT and FRNRAP. This CDR3 contains 17 residues. DNA for the CDR3: TGTGCTAGTGGTTTGGTTGCCGGGGGGGGCGTGAACACTGAAGCTTTCTTT. Translated, it gives CASGLVAGGGVNTEAFF.

The genes are TRBV9 and TRBJ2-5; 8 bases line up with TRBD2. Germline V gene lookup returns CDR1 SGDLS and CDR2 YYNGEE. The CDR3 runs to 13 residues. The V and J ends lost 7 bases and 5 bases, in that order; junction bases with no gene match: 7. CDR3 in DNA: TGTGCCAGCGCCCGGGGGGGAGGGGAGACCCAGTACTTC. Protein sequence: CASARGGGETQYF.

This chain links TRBV19 with TRBJ2-3, with D perhaps matching TRBD2 (5 bases). The CDR3 is 18 amino acids. Germline loops: CDR1 LNHDA, CDR2 SQIVND (reference sequence). Deletions cut 5 bases from V and 2 bases from J, with 23 bases between. The chain's CDR3 is CASSLTRRGVRNTDTQYF. The CDR3, as DNA: TGTGCCAGTAGTCTAACAAGACGGGGAGTAAGGAACACAGATACGCAGTATTTT.